This TCR beta chain was retrieved from a study of OX40 agonist ivuxolimab in advanced cancers. Measured with immunoSEQ multiplex PCR; TCRdb has only the in-frame clones, and not every one. The table has about 12,000 clones, approximately 80% seen once; the top ten hold 25% to 30%. From germline, CDR1 is MNHNY and CDR2 SVGAGI (reference sequence). J was trimmed by 2 bases and V by 5 bases; bases with no gene match: 4. The CDR3 totals 14 residues. To note about this clone: Distinct nucleotide sequences in the sample also encode this CDR3.

The TCR originated in an adult with an advanced solid tumor such as melanoma, head and neck, liver or kidney cancer. The sample here was CD4+ or CD8+ T cells sorted from blood, taken in a trial of the OX40 agonist ivuxolimab. This sequence joins TRBV6-6 and TRBJ2-7; 9 bases map to TRBD1. DNA of the CDR3: TGTGCCAGCAGTGACCGACAGGGGGCCTACGAGCAGTACTTC. It translates to CASSDRQGAYEQYF.